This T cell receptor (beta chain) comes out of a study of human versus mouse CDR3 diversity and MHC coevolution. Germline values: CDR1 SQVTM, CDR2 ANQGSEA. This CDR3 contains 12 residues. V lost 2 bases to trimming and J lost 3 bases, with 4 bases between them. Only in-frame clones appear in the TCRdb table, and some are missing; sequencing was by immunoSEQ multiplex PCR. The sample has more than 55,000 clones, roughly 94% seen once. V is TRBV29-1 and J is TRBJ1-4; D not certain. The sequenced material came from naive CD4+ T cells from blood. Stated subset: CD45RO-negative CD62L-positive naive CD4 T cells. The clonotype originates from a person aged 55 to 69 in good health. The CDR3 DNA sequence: TGCAGCGTTGAATCCTCTAATGAAAAACTGTTTTTT. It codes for CSVESSNEKLFF.